The clone carrying this T cell receptor beta chain was recorded only once. Healthy donors acted as controls, with matching for age and sex. The data were obtained in a study of CD8 T cells in Susac syndrome. With random hexamers, reverse transcription was performed on about 0.5 to 1 ug of RNA. MiXCR, run by TCRdb on the immunoSEQ multiplex PCR reads, gives a single entry per CDR3 protein. The table includes about 85,000 distinct CDR3 sequences, 94% detected once. Germline loops: CDR1 MNHEY, CDR2 SVGEGT. V gave up 8 bases and J gave up 0 bases, with 14 bases separating them. The CDR3 has 15 amino acids.

The sequenced sample was CD8+ T cells from PBMCs. V usage is TRBV6-2 or TRBV6-3 and J usage is TRBJ2-4; D not certain. The TCR originated in a human donor in good health. In nucleotides, the CDR3 is TGTGCCAGCTCCAACTCCGTCCTAGCCAAAAACATTCAGTACTTC. Translated: CASSNSVLAKNIQYF.